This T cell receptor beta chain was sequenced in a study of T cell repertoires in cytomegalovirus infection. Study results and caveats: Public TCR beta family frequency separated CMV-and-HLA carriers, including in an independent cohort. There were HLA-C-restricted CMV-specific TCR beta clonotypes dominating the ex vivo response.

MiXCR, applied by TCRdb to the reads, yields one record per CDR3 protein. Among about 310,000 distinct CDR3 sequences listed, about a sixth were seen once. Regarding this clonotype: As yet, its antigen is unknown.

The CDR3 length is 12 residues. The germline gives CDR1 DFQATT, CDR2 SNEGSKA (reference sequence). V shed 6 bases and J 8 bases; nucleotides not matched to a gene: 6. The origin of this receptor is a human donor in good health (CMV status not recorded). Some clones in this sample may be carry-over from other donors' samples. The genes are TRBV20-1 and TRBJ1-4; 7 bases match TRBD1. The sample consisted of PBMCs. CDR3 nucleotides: TGCAGTGCCTATACAGGGGACGAAAAACTGTTTTTT. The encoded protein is CSAYTGDEKLFF.